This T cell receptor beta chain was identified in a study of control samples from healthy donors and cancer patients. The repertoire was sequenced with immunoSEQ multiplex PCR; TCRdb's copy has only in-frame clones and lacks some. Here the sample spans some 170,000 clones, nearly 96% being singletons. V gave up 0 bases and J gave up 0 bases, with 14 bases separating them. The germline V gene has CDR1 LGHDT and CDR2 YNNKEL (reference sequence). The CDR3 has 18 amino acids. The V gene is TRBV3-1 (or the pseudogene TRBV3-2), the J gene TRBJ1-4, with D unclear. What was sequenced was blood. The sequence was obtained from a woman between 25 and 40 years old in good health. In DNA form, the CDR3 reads TGTGCCAGCAGCCAAGATCTTGTGTCAGACGCAACTAATGAAAAACTGTTTTTT. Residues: CASSQDLVSDATNEKLFF.